This T cell receptor beta chain was obtained from a study of T cell repertoires in cytomegalovirus infection. Study background: It was the public TCR beta signatures that indicated both CMV infection and matching HLA type.

This clonotype was counted between two and nine times. Its antigen remains unidentified. From the reads, TCRdb called clonotypes with MiXCR, one entry per CDR3 protein. The sample carries roughly 500,000 distinct CDR3 sequences, about 15% recorded once. Findings and caveats of the study: Of the TCR beta families, the public ones yielded a cumulative frequency that identified carriers of CMV plus the relevant HLA. In two of eight donors, the top clonotype was HLA-C-restricted CMV-specific.

The germline V gene encodes CDR1 MGHRA and CDR2 YSYEKL. This CDR3 comprises 13 residues. Trimming cost V 4 bases and J 7 bases, with 14 bases left between them. The sequencing sample was made of CD8+ T cells from PBMCs. The receptor comes from a human donor in good health (CMV status not recorded). Some clones in this sample may be carry-over from other donors' samples. This sequence joins TRBV4-1 and TRBJ2-7; either TRBD1 or TRBD2 may fit D (5 bases each). The CDR3: CASSPGPLGEQYF. For the CDR3, the DNA is TGCGCCAGCAGCCCGGGACCTTTGGGGGAGCAGTACTTC.